The 10 T cell receptor beta chains listed next were all sequenced from one sample in a study of blood T cell repertoires in COVID-19 (TCRdb year 2020). Receptor libraries were prepared by the immunoSEQ multiplex PCR assay. TCRdb stores this immuneACCESS table with in-frame sequences only. Part of the clones is absent; in the studies checked, under half of the shortfall reflects unresolved V genes, and no reason is known for the rest. The table for this sample lists around 130,000 clones; approximately 84% of them were counted only once. Together, the top ten hold roughly 17% of the sample. The sample was peripheral blood. The receptors originated from a woman of 80 years or more with acute or convalescent COVID-19.

The rearrangement joins TRBV6-6 to TRBJ2-2; weak D call: TRBD2 (5 bases). In germline, CDR1 is MNHNY, CDR2 SVGAGI (reference sequence). Trimming removed 5 bases from V and 7 bases from J, with 14 bases in between. The CDR3 is 14 residues long. The CDR3 protein is CASSPKRGFGELFF. The CDR3 DNA sequence: TGTGCCAGCAGTCCGAAACGCGGGTTCGGGGAGCTGTTTTTT.

This CDR3 reads CSVGLAERGEQFF. CDR3 coding DNA: TGCAGCGTTGGTCTAGCGGAGCGGGGTGAGCAGTTCTTC. The chain combines TRBV29-1 with TRBJ2-1; 7 positions match TRBD2. Germline V gene lookup returns CDR1 SQVTM and CDR2 ANQGSEA. This CDR3 is 13 amino acids long. V lost 4 bases and J lost 9; bases outside the gene matches: 9.

This chain uses TRBV30 with TRBJ2-7; D call uncertain. This CDR3 is 15 amino acids long. Trimming took 5 bases from V and 2 from J, leaving 19 bases between them. Germline CDR1 reads GTSNPN; CDR2 reads SVGIG (reference sequence). CDR3 amino acids: CAWDESGQKTYEQYF. The CDR3 DNA reads TGTGCCTGGGACGAAAGTGGCCAGAAAACCTACGAGCAGTACTTC.

The rearrangement uses TRBV29-1 and TRBJ2-7; 10 nucleotides match TRBD1. The CDR3 has 12 amino acids. Trimming removed 6 bases from V and 7 bases from J; junction bases left unmatched: 6. Germline-derived CDR1 and CDR2 are SQVTM and ANQGSEA. CDR3: CSVLGQGREQYF. CDR3 nucleotides: TGCAGCGTCCTGGGACAGGGGAGAGAGCAGTACTTC.

The J gene is TRBJ2-2, the V gene TRBV18; D unclear. This CDR3 comprises 14 residues. Looked up from germline, CDR1 is KGHSH and CDR2 is LQKENI. Trimming stripped 0 bases from V and 1 base from J, with 3 bases between. The CDR3 nucleotides read TGTGCCAGCTCACCACCCGTGAACACCGGGGAGCTGTTTTTT. It codes for CASSPPVNTGELFF. The full variable domain, in which reference TRBV18 and TRBJ2-2 provide the parts outside the CDR3, is NAGVMQNPRHLVRRRGQEARLRCSPMKGHSHVYWYRQLPEEGLKFMVYLQKENIIDESGMPKERFSAEFPKEGPSILRIQQVVRGDSAAYFCASSPPVNTGELFFGEGSRLTVL.

The CDR3 DNA reads TGTGCCAGCAGTGACTCTAGCGGGGAGCCCCAGCATTTT. It yields the protein CASSDSSGEPQHF. The rearrangement uses TRBV6-4 and TRBJ1-5; no clear D gene. Germline-derived CDR1 and CDR2 are MRHNA and SNTAGT. V dropped 0 bases and J dropped 8 bases, with 8 bases sitting between them. CDR3 length: 13 residues.

The chain joins TRBV4-3 to TRBJ1-2, with a possible D match to TRBD1 (5 bases). V gave up 1 base and J gave up 6 bases, with 18 bases separating them. The CDR3 is 16 residues long. Germline V gene lookup returns CDR1 LGHNA and CDR2 YSLEER. The CDR3 protein is CASSQGTHLRGNGYTF. The CDR3 coding sequence is TGCGCCAGCAGCCAAGGTACACACCTCCGGGGGAATGGCTACACCTTC.

This sequence joins TRBV7-2 and TRBJ1-1, with a weak D call TRBD1 (6 bases). The ends were cut back, 7 bases at V and 12 bases at J, with 21 bases in the middle. Germline values: CDR1 SGHTA, CDR2 FQGNSA. The CDR3 sequence is 13 residues long. CDR3 sequence: CASTLQTGQSTFF. CDR3 nucleotide sequence: TGTGCCAGCACCCTCCAGACAGGTCAGTCTACTTTCTTT.

The gene calls are TRBV2 and TRBJ2-7; TRBD2 agrees at 14 bases. CDR3 length: 16 residues. Trimming at V came to 8 bases and at J to 6 bases, leaving 12 bases not matched to a gene. Germline V gene sequence: CDR1 SNHLY, CDR2 FYNNEI. The CDR3 region has the DNA TGTGCCAGCCGGGTTGCCGGGACTAGCGGGAGTGGCGAGCAGTACTTC. Protein product: CASRVAGTSGSGEQYF.

This chain uses TRBV5-4 with TRBJ1-4; D possibly corresponds to TRBD1 (5 bases). The V end was cut by 4 bases, the J end by 0 bases, with 13 bases between. The germline CDR1 and CDR2 sequences are SGHNT and YYREEE (reference sequence). This CDR3 contains 16 residues. The CDR3 DNA reads TGTGCCAGCAGCGTTCGAGACAGTGCAACTAATGAAAAACTGTTTTTT. Its translation: CASSVRDSATNEKLFF.